This T cell receptor (beta chain) stems from a study of T cell responses to AZD1222 COVID-19 vaccine. Findings and caveats of the study: Spike as a whole was targeted by vaccine-associated CD4 TCRs, dominant at 160-218 and 743-854. Recipients of AZD1222 seropositive at baseline numbered only 6 or 7. Reports indicate that nearly half of spike-specific TCRs are directed at unmutated variant regions.

Some clones are missing from TCRdb's copy, which holds only in-frame ones; the method was immunoSEQ multiplex PCR. Of about 190,000 clones detected, 75% to 90% appear once; the ten largest clones hold 2.7%. Comment on this clone: Its matching antigen is unknown. The same CDR3 can be traced to other DNA sequences in this sample.

Trimming left V 0 bases short and J 0 bases short, with 7 bases between. The CDR3 runs 14 residues. Germline CDR1 and CDR2: SGDLS and YYNGEE. The clonotype comes from an adult in good health. J is TRBJ2-7 and V is TRBV9; no definite D call. Source: peripheral blood, taken on day 0 of MenACWY control vaccination. DNA of the CDR3: TGTGCCAGCAGCGTAGGGCCTAGCTCCTACGAGCAGTACTTC. It codes for CASSVGPSSYEQYF.